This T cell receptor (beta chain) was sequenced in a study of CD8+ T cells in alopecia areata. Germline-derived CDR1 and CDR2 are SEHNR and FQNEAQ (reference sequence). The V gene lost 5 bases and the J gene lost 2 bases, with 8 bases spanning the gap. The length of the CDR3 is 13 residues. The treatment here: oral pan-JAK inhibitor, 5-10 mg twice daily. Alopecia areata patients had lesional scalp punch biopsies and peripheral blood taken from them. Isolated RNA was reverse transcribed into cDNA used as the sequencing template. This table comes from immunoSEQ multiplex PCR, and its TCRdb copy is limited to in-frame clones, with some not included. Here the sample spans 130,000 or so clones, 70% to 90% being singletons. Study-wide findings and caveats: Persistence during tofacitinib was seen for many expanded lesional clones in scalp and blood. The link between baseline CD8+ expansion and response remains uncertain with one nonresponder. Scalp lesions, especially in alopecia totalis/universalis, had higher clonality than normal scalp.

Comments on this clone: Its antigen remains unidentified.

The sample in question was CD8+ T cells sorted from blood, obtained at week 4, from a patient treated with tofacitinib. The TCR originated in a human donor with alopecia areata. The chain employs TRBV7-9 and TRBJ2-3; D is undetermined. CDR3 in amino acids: CASSPSATDTQYF. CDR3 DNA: TGTGCCAGCAGCCCATCAGCCACAGATACGCAGTATTTT. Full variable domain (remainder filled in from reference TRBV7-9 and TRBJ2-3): DTGVSQNPRHKITKRGQNVTFRCDPISEHNRLYWYRQTLGQGPEFLTYFQNEAQLEKSRLLSDRFSAERPKGSFSTLEIQRTEQGDSAMYLCASSPSATDTQYFGPGTRLTVL.